This entry lists 32 T cell receptor beta chains sequenced from one sample in a study of graft-versus-host responses after intestinal transplantation. Their antigens remain unidentified. Some clones are missing from TCRdb's copy, which holds only in-frame ones; the method was immunoSEQ multiplex PCR. This table holds about 90,000 clones, about 93% found once. Material: unstimulated CD8+ T cells sorted from spleen or lymph node cells, obtained before transplant. The receptors shown here come from a human donor who was the organ donor for an intestinal transplant.

V usage is TRBV11-2 and J usage is TRBJ2-7, with TRBD2 identical over 8 bases. The V segment lost 3 bases and the J segment 4 bases; nucleotides outside the gene matches: 5. CDR3 length: 14 amino acids. Looked up from germline, CDR1 is SGHAT and CDR2 is FQNNGV. CDR3 loop: CASSFASGSYEQYF. CDR3 nucleotide sequence: TGTGCCAGCAGCTTTGCTAGCGGGTCGTACGAGCAGTACTTC. The full variable domain, in which reference TRBV11-2 and TRBJ2-7 provide the parts outside the CDR3, is EAGVAQSPRYKIIEKRQSVAFWCNPISGHATLYWYQQILGQGPKLLIQFQNNGVVDDSQLPKDRFSAERLKGVDSTLKIQPAKLEDSAVYLCASSFASGSYEQYFGPGTRLTVT.

This clone was seen a single time. This rearrangement joins TRBV11-3 to TRBJ2-7; 10 bases are a match to TRBD1. The V and J ends lost 5 bases and 5 bases, in that order; junction bases with no gene match: 6. Germline values: CDR1 SGHNT, CDR2 YENEEA. CDR3 length: 14 residues. CDR3 region: CASSPRQGADEQYF. In DNA, the CDR3 is TGTGCCAGCAGCCCGAGACAGGGGGCCGACGAGCAGTACTTC.

The CDR3 region is CASAVGAFQETQYF. The CDR3 nucleotides are TGTGCCAGCGCCGTCGGTGCATTCCAAGAGACCCAGTACTTC. This chain links TRBV28 with TRBJ2-5; D remains unclear. The ends were cut back, 8 bases at V and 1 base at J, with 14 bases in the middle. Per germline, CDR1 MDHEN and CDR2 SYDVKM. This CDR3 has 14 residues.

The J gene is TRBJ1-1, the V gene TRBV11-3; tentative D call: TRBD1 (6 bases). The ends were cut back, 1 base at V and 8 bases at J, with 14 bases in the middle. Germline assignment: CDR1 SGHNT and CDR2 YENEEA. The CDR3 consists of 14 residues. CDR3 nucleotides: TGTGCCAGCAGCTTAGCAGGGGAAGGTTGGGAAGCTTTCTTT. This translates into CASSLAGEGWEAFF. The whole variable domain, filled in from reference TRBV11-3 and TRBJ1-1, reads EAGVVQSPRYKIIEKKQPVAFWCNPISGHNTLYWYLQNLGQGPELLIRYENEEAVDDSQLPKDRFSAERLKGVDSTLKIQPAELGDSAVYLCASSLAGEGWEAFFGQGTRLTVV.

V usage is TRBV19 and J usage is TRBJ2-1; D is possibly TRBD2 (7 bases). This CDR3 spans 16 amino acids. V was clipped by 3 bases and J by 6 bases, with 18 bases between them. Germline V gene sequence: CDR1 LNHDA, CDR2 SQIVND (reference sequence). The CDR3 region is CASSMGGGGVGNEQFF. CDR3 in DNA: TGTGCCAGTAGTATGGGGGGAGGGGGAGTGGGCAATGAGCAGTTCTTC. Drawing the rest from reference TRBV19 and TRBJ2-1, the complete variable domain is DGGITQSPKYLFRKEGQNVTLSCEQNLNHDAMYWYRQDPGQGLRLIYYSQIVNDFQKGDIAEGYSVSREKKESFPLTVTSAQKNPTAFYLCASSMGGGGVGNEQFFGPGTRLTVL.

This chain connects TRBV11-3 to TRBJ1-4, with TRBD1 matching 8 bases. This CDR3 region has 14 residues. Looked up from germline, CDR1 is SGHNT and CDR2 is YENEEA. Losses at the gene ends were 8 bases for V and 0 bases for J; bases not matched to a gene: 2. The CDR3 nucleotides are TGTGCCAGCCCGGACAGGGCAACTAATGAAAAACTGTTTTTT. Amino acid sequence: CASPDRATNEKLFF.

The V gene is TRBV6-4, the J gene TRBJ1-2, with D unclear. Germline assignment: CDR1 MRHNA and CDR2 SNTAGT. The CDR3 is 14 residues long. V was clipped by 5 bases and J by 5 bases, with 15 bases between them. Here the CDR3 reads CASSLTASSYGYTF. The CDR3 DNA follows: TGTGCCAGCAGTCTAACAGCATCATCGTATGGCTACACCTTC.

This rearrangement joins TRBV19 to TRBJ1-2, with 8 bases aligning to TRBD1. V dropped 1 base and J dropped 2; count of bases not matched to a gene: 3. This CDR3 contains 15 residues. Germline V CDR1 and CDR2: LNHDA, SQIVND (reference sequence). CDR3 DNA sequence: TGTGCCAGTAGTATAGGCGGGACAGGAAACTATGGCTACACCTTC. Encoded protein: CASSIGGTGNYGYTF.

The chain combines TRBV5-1 with TRBJ2-4; 11 bases map to TRBD2. The V and J ends lost 1 base and 2 bases, in that order; junction bases with no gene match: 2. The CDR3 loop spans 16 amino acids. Germline CDR1 is SGHRS and CDR2 is YFSETQ. Written as DNA, the CDR3 is TGCGCCAGCAGCTTGACTAGCGGGGGAACCAAAAACATTCAGTACTTC. Protein sequence: CASSLTSGGTKNIQYF.

The chain combines TRBV27 with TRBJ2-7; 8 positions match TRBD1. V lost 2 bases, J lost 5 bases, and 2 bases stayed unmatched. The CDR3 has 13 residues. Germline V gene data show CDR1 as MNHEY and CDR2 as SMNVEV (reference sequence). The CDR3 loop is CASSLGTGHEQYF. DNA for the CDR3: TGTGCCAGCAGTTTAGGGACAGGCCACGAGCAGTACTTC.

The rearrangement joins TRBV27 to TRBJ2-2; D call uncertain. The CDR3 runs 12 residues. The V end was cut by 11 bases, the J end by 1 base, with 8 bases between. Per the germline V gene, CDR1 is MNHEY and CDR2 is SMNVEV (reference sequence). DNA of the CDR3: TGTGCCGTATCCGGGAACACCGGGGAGCTGTTTTTT. It is translated as CAVSGNTGELFF.

The chain is built from TRBV27 and TRBJ2-7; D is perhaps TRBD2 (5 bases). With 4 bases removed from V and 1 base from J, the gap between germline ends came to 8 bases. CDR3 length: 13 amino acids. Germline V gives CDR1 MNHEY, CDR2 SMNVEV (reference sequence). Here the CDR3 DNA reads TGTGCCAGCAGTTATAAGCGGTCCTACGAGCAGTACTTC. Its protein product is CASSYKRSYEQYF.

V gene TRBV7-9 combines with J gene TRBJ1-4; unclear D gene. CDR1 and CDR2 from the germline V gene are SEHNR and FQNEAQ (reference sequence). Trimming removed 4 bases at V and 6 bases at J, with 12 bases between. This CDR3 is built from 14 residues. CDR3 DNA: TGTGCCAGCAGCTCACTTACTCCCGATGAAAAACTGTTTTTT. Encoded protein: CASSSLTPDEKLFF.

J is TRBJ2-1 and V is TRBV18; D gene unclear. The CDR3 totals 12 residues. From germline, CDR1 is KGHSH and CDR2 LQKENI. Trimming took off 1 base at V and 9 bases at J, with 7 bases between the two ends. The CDR3 DNA sequence: TGTGCCAGCTCACCACAGACGGGTGAGCAGTTCTTC. This gives the protein CASSPQTGEQFF.

The rearrangement joins TRBV28 to TRBJ2-7; the D gene is possibly TRBD2 (6 bases). The CDR3 extends over 15 amino acids. Germline V gene sequence: CDR1 MDHEN, CDR2 SYDVKM. V lost 6 bases to trimming and J lost 6 bases, with 21 bases between them. CDR3 sequence: CASSPTMTRGSEQYF. The DNA for the CDR3 is TGTGCCAGCAGCCCCACTATGACGCGGGGATCCGAGCAGTACTTC.

The V call is TRBV7-9, the J call TRBJ2-1; 8 positions match TRBD2. CDR3 length: 15 residues. The V gene end was trimmed by 3 bases and the J gene end by 7 bases; junction bases not matched to a gene: 8. CDR1 is SEHNR, CDR2 FQNEAQ, per germline (reference sequence). CDR3 amino acids: CASSFIAGIWNEQFF. As DNA, the CDR3 is TGTGCCAGCAGCTTTATAGCGGGAATTTGGAATGAGCAGTTCTTC.

The chain recombines TRBV19 with TRBJ1-5, with D hard to call. The V gene lost 3 bases and the J gene lost 0 bases, with 15 bases spanning the gap. The CDR3 sequence is 17 residues long. The germline V gene encodes CDR1 LNHDA and CDR2 SQIVND (reference sequence). For the CDR3, the DNA is TGTGCCAGTAGTATCAGTGGGCCGGAATATAGCAATCAGCCCCAGCATTTT. Translated, it gives CASSISGPEYSNQPQHF.

V is TRBV27 and J is TRBJ2-2, with 9 positions matching TRBD2. Germline CDR1 reads MNHEY; CDR2 reads SMNVEV (reference sequence). Unmatched junction bases numbered 8, after V lost 7 bases and J lost 8 bases. This CDR3 region has 14 residues. This CDR3 is CASNLAGEGGELFF. DNA of the CDR3: TGTGCCAGCAACTTAGCGGGAGAGGGGGGGGAGCTGTTTTTT.

The CDR3 DNA follows: TGTGCCAGCAGCTCCCGACTCTATGGCTACACCTTC. As protein: CASSSRLYGYTF. The V gene is TRBV13, the J gene TRBJ1-2, with unresolved D. This CDR3 has 12 amino acids. In germline, CDR1 is PRHDT, CDR2 FYEKMQ (reference sequence). The V end lost 4 bases, the J end lost 4 bases, and 7 bases lay between the germline ends.

The chain carries TRBV11-2 and TRBJ2-2, with 8 bases lining up with TRBD2. CDR1 and CDR2 (germline): SGHAT, FQNNGV. The length of the CDR3 is 17 residues. V trimming: 6 bases; J trimming: 2 bases; junction bases outside the gene matches: 11. The CDR3 bases are TGTGCCAGCAGGGGCGGGGGGCCCAGATTAAACACCGGGGAGCTGTTTTTT. Translating gives CASRGGGPRLNTGELFF. The full variable domain, rest sourced from reference TRBV11-2 and TRBJ2-2, is EAGVAQSPRYKIIEKRQSVAFWCNPISGHATLYWYQQILGQGPKLLIQFQNNGVVDDSQLPKDRFSAERLKGVDSTLKIQPAKLEDSAVYLCASRGGGPRLNTGELFFGEGSRLTVL.

The chain joins TRBV6-5 to TRBJ1-2; D unclear. V lost 7 bases to trimming and J lost 4 bases, with 13 bases between them. The CDR3 spans 13 residues. Germline lookup yields CDR1 MNHEY and CDR2 SVGAGI. This CDR3 reads CASTTAGTYGYTF. CDR3 in DNA: TGTGCCAGCACCACGGCAGGCACCTATGGCTACACCTTC.

This clone occurred once. The chain combines TRBV7-6 with TRBJ2-7; TRBD2 is a possible D gene (5 bases). The germline V gene encodes CDR1 SGHVS and CDR2 FNYEAQ. The length of the CDR3 is 15 residues. The germline V and J ends were trimmed by 1 base and 5 bases, with 15 bases remaining between them. DNA for the CDR3: TGTGCCAGCAGCTTAGGTCCCGGGATTTTCCACGAGCAGTACTTC. This codes for CASSLGPGIFHEQYF.

The chain is built from TRBV19 and TRBJ2-5; 7 positions agree with TRBD1. This CDR3 region has 17 residues. With V trimmed by 3 bases and J by 1 base, 11 bases remained unmatched. Per germline, CDR1 LNHDA and CDR2 SQIVND (reference sequence). The CDR3 region is CASSILTGKGSQETQYF. CDR3 bases: TGTGCCAGTAGTATCCTGACAGGGAAGGGGTCCCAAGAGACCCAGTACTTC.

The chain carries TRBV2 and TRBJ2-5; a possible D gene is TRBD2 (6 bases). The J call could be wrong; TRBJ2-7 is a better fit for the DNA end. Germline CDR1 and CDR2: SNHLY and FYNNEI. The CDR3 totals 15 residues. The CDR3 reads CASRETSNPNYEQYF. The CDR3 DNA is TGTGCCAGCAGGGAGACTAGTAACCCTAATTACGAGCAGTACTTC.

This clone is a singleton in its sample. The V gene is TRBV6-5, the J gene TRBJ2-5; 7 bases line up with TRBD1. The germline CDR1 and CDR2 sequences are MNHEY and SVGAGI. V shed 5 bases, J shed 3 bases, and the junction held 9 bases outside the gene matches. CDR3 length: 15 amino acids. CDR3 DNA: TGTGCCAGCAGTCTCTGGACAGGTTTTGAAGAGACCCAGTACTTC. Amino acid sequence: CASSLWTGFEETQYF.

The chain uses TRBV7-9 and TRBJ2-5; 8 bases are shared with TRBD1. Germline V gives CDR1 SEHNR, CDR2 FQNEAQ (reference sequence). This CDR3 is built from 14 residues. J lost 2 bases, V lost 5 bases, and 4 bases had no gene match. For the CDR3, the DNA is TGTGCCAGCAGCAGGGACAGGCTTCAAGAGACCCAGTACTTC. The encoded protein is CASSRDRLQETQYF.

This chain links TRBV9 with TRBJ2-2; TRBD2 matches at 9 bases. This CDR3 contains 16 residues. The germline gives CDR1 SGDLS, CDR2 YYNGEE. The V segment lost 3 bases and the J segment 4 bases; nucleotides outside the gene matches: 7. The CDR3 loop is CASSAGLANPTGELFF. CDR3 DNA sequence: TGTGCCAGCAGCGCAGGACTAGCGAACCCCACCGGGGAGCTGTTTTTT.

The chain has TRBV6-6 and TRBJ2-5; 15 bases map to TRBD2. This CDR3 region has 14 residues. The J segment lost 2 bases and the V segment lost 8 bases, leaving 0 bases of the junction unmatched. From germline, CDR1 is MNHNY and CDR2 SVGAGI (reference sequence). CDR3 loop: CASGLAGGQETQYF. The CDR3 DNA sequence: TGTGCCAGCGGACTAGCGGGGGGGCAAGAGACCCAGTACTTC.

The chain uses TRBV14 and TRBJ2-1; D is ambiguous. CDR1 is SGHDN and CDR2 is FVKESK in the germline V gene. The CDR3 has 15 residues. V lost 0 bases, J lost 6 bases, and 12 bases lay in between. DNA for the CDR3: TGTGCCAGCAGCCAAGATGGTAGTCCGGGCAATGAGCAGTTCTTC. Translation: CASSQDGSPGNEQFF.

The chain uses TRBV4-3 and TRBJ2-7; weak D call: TRBD1 (6 bases). Between the trimmed V and J ends, which lost 1 base and 2 bases, there was a span of 24 bases. Per germline, CDR1 LGHNA and CDR2 YSLEER. This CDR3 spans 19 amino acids. The CDR3 bases are TGCGCCAGCAGCCAAGCGTGGGGGCTCAACCCATACCCCCCCTACGAGCAGTACTTC. Translating gives CASSQAWGLNPYPPYEQYF.

The rearrangement links TRBV2 to TRBJ1-2, with D unresolved. There are 11 residues in the CDR3. CDR1 SNHLY and CDR2 FYNNEI come from the germline V gene. V was trimmed by 2 bases and J by 9 bases, leaving 7 bases between them. CDR3 nucleotide sequence: TGTGCCAGCAGTGAATCTCGTAGCTACACCTTC. Its protein is CASSESRSYTF.

The CDR3 DNA is TGCAGCGTTGAGGGGACTTCGGGCGAGCAGTTCTTC. Amino acids: CSVEGTSGEQFF. The chain employs TRBV29-1 and TRBJ2-1; a weak D match, TRBD2 (6 bases). The V gene's germline CDR1 is SQVTM and CDR2 ANQGSEA. The V gene lost 3 bases and the J gene lost 10 bases, with 13 bases spanning the gap. CDR3 length: 12 amino acids.